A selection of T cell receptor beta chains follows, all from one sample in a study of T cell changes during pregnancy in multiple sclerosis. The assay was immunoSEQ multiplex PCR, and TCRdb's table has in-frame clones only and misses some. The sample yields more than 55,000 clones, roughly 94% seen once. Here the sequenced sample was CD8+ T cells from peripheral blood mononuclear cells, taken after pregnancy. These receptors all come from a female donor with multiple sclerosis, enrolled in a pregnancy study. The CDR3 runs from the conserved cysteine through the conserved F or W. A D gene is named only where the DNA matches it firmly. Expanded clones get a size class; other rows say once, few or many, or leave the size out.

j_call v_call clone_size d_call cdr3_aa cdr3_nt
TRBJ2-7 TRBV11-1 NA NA CASSPGAAYEQYF TGTGCCAGCAGCCCCGGAGCGGCCTACGAGCAGTACTTC
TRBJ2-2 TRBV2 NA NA CASSESITGELFF TGTGCCAGCAGTGAGAGTATCACCGGGGAGCTGTTTTTT
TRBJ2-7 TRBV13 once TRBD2 CASSYRLAGSIYEQYF TGTGCCAGCAGCTATCGACTAGCGGGAAGTATTTACGAGCAGTACTTC
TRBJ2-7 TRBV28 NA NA CASSSLRVPYEQYF TGTGCCAGCAGTTCCCTCAGGGTTCCCTACGAGCAGTACTTC
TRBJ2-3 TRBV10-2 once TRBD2 CASSEARLAGGPDTQYF TGCGCCAGCAGTGAGGCCCGACTAGCGGGAGGACCAGATACGCAGTATTTT
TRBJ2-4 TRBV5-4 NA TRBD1 CASSPGTGGNIQYF TGTGCCAGCAGCCCCGGGACAGGGGGGAACATTCAGTACTTC
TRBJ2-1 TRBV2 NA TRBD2 CARELAGANEQFF TGTGCCAGAGAACTAGCGGGAGCGAATGAGCAGTTCTTC
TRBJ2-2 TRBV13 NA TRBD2 CASSATSGRTGELFF TGTGCCAGCAGCGCGACTAGCGGGAGGACCGGGGAGCTGTTTTTT
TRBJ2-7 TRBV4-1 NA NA CASSQDSSEALGAYEQYF TGCGCCAGCAGCCAAGATTCAAGTGAAGCGTTAGGGGCCTACGAGCAGTACTTC
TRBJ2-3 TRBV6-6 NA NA CASSYIRTDTQYF TGTGCCAGCAGTTATATTCGCACAGATACGCAGTATTTT
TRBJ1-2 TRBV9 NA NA CASSDDNLINYGYTF TGTGCCAGCAGCGACGACAACTTAATCAACTATGGCTACACCTTC